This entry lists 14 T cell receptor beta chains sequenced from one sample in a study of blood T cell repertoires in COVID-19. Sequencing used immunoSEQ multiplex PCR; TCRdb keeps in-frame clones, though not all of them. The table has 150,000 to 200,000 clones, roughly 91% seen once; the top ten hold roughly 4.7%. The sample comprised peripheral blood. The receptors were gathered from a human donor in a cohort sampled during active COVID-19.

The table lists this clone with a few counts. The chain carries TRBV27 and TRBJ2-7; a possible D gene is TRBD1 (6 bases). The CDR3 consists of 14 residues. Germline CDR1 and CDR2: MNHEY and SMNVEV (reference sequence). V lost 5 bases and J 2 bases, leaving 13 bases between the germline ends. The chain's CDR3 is CASSLRGQTYEQYF. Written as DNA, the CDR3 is TGTGCCAGCAGTCTTAGAGGACAGACCTACGAGCAGTACTTC.

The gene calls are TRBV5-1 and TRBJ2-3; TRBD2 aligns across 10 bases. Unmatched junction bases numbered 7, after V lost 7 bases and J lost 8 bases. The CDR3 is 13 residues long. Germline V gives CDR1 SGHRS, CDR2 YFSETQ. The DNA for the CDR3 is TGCGCCAGCGCAGCGGGAGGGCCGGTTACGCAGTATTTT. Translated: CASAAGGPVTQYF.

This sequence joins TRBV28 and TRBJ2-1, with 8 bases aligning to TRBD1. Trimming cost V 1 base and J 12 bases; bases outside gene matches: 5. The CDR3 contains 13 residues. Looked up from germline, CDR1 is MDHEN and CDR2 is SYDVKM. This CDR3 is CASSLSGQGAQFF. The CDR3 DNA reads TGTGCCAGCAGTTTATCCGGACAGGGTGCGCAGTTCTTC.

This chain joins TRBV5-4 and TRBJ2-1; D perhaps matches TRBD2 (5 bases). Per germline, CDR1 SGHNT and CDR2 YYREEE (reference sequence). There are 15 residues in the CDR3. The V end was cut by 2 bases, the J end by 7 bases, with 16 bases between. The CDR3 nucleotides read TGTGCCAGCAGCTTCGGGGTAGGTTGGGAAAATGAGCAGTTCTTC. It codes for CASSFGVGWENEQFF.

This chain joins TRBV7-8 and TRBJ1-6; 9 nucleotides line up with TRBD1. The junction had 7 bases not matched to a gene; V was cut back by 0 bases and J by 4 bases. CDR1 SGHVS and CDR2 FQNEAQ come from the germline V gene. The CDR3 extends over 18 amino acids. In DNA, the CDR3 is TGTGCCAGCAGCTTAGCGATCGGACAGGGGCAATATAATTCACCCCTCCACTTT. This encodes CASSLAIGQGQYNSPLHF.

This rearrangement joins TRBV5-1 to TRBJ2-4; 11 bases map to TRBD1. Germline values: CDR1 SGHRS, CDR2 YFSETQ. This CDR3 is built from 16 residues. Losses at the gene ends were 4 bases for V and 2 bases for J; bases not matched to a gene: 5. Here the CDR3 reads CASSPGTGGTKNIQYF. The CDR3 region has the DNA TGCGCCAGCAGCCCAGGGACAGGGGGGACCAAAAACATTCAGTACTTC.

Written as DNA, the CDR3 is TGTGCCAGCAGCCCCCGGGGGAGTGGCTACAATGAGCAGTTCTTC. Protein: CASSPRGSGYNEQFF. J is TRBJ2-1 and V is TRBV21-1; the listed D gene, TRBD2, was not tested against the DNA. TRBV21-1 is flagged as a pseudogene. The CDR3 contains 15 residues.

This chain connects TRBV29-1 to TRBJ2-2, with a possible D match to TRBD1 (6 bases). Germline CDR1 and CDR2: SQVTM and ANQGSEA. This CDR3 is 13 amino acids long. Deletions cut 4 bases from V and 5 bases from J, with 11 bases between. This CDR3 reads CSVVRGRTGELFF. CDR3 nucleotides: TGCAGCGTTGTAAGGGGGAGAACCGGGGAGCTGTTTTTT.

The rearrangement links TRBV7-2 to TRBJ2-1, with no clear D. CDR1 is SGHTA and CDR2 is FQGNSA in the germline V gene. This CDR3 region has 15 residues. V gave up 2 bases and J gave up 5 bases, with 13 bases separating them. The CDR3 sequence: CASSLLAGNDNEQFF. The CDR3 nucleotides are TGTGCCAGCAGCTTATTGGCAGGCAATGACAATGAGCAGTTCTTC.

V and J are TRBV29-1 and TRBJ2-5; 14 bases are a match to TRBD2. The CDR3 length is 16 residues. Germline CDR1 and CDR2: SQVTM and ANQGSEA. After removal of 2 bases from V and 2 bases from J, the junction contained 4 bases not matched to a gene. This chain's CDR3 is CSVEHRLAGGQETQYF. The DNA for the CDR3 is TGCAGCGTTGAACACCGACTAGCGGGAGGGCAAGAGACCCAGTACTTC.

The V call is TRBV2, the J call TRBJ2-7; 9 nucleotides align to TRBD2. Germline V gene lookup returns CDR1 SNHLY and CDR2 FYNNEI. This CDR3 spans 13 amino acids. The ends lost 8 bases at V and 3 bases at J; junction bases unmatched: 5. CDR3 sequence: CASRASGIYEQYF. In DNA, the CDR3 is TGTGCCAGCCGGGCTAGCGGGATCTACGAGCAGTACTTC.

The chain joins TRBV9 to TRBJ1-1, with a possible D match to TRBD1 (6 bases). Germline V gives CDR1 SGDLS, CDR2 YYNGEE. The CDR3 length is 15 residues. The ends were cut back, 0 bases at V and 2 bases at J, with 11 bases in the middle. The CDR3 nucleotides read TGTGCCAGCAGCGTAGCGGCGACAGGCAACACTGAAGCTTTCTTT. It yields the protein CASSVAATGNTEAFF.

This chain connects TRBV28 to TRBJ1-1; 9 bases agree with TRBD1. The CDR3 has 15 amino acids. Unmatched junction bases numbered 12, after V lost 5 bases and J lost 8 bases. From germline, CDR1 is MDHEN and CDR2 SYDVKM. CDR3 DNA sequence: TGTGCCAGCAGTCCGGCGGGACAGGGATTGGTGGAAGCTTTCTTT. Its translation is CASSPAGQGLVEAFF.

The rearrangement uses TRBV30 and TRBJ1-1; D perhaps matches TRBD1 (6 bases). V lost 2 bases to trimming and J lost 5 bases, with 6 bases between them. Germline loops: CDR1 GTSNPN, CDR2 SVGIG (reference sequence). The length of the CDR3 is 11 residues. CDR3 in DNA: TGTGCCTGGAGTAGGGGGACTGAAGCTTTCTTT. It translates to CAWSRGTEAFF.